This TCR beta chain was recovered during a study of metastatic and nonmetastatic thyroid tumors. This clone was seen repeatedly, ten times or more. No antigen is known for it. The CDR3 extends over 19 amino acids. Trimming took off 5 bases at V and 1 base at J, with 24 bases between the two ends. CDR1 and CDR2 from the germline V gene are SEHNR and FQNEAQ (reference sequence). Per the study methods: The study took CDR3 differences across clinicopathological groups and made a distant-metastasis classifier for papillary thyroid cancer from them. MiXCR was used by TCRdb to re-call the PCR reads. TCRdb, rather than the study authors, made the V and J calls. This sample yields roughly 8,000 clones, of which roughly 25% are seen a single time; 20% to 30% belongs to the top ten. Findings and caveats of the study: In blood and tumor, TCR beta diversity was reportedly significantly higher in malignant thyroid tumors than in benign nodules.

Among the patients, none had received any treatment before thyroid surgery. The sequenced sample consisted of tumor tissue. The source of this sequence is a female donor with papillary thyroid cancer or a benign thyroid nodule (not recorded which). Some clones in this sample may be carry-over from other donors' samples. The chain joins TRBV7-9 to TRBJ1-3; D gene ambiguous. The DNA of the CDR3 is TGTGCCAGCAGCCCATTAGCCCTAGGTCGGCGCAGATCTGGAAACACCATATATTTT. It codes for CASSPLALGRRRSGNTIYF.